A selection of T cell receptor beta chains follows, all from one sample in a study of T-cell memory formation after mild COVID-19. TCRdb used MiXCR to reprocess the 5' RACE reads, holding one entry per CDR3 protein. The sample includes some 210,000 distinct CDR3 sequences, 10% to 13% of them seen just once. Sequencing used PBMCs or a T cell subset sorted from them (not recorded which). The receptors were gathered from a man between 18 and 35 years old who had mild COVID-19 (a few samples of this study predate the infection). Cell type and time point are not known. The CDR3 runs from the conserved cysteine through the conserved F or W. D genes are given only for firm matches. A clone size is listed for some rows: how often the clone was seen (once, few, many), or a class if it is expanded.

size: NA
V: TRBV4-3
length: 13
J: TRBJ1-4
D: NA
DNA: TGCGCCAGCAGCCCCCAGGGAAATGAAAAACTGTTTTTT
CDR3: CASSPQGNEKLFF

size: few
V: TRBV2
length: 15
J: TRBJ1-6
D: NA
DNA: TGTGCCAGCAGTGAACAGGGGACCTATAATTCACCCCTCCACTTT
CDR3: CASSEQGTYNSPLHF

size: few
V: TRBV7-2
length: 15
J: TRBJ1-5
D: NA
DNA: TGTGCCAGCAGCTCAAGGGGATATAGCAATCAGCCCCAGCATTTT
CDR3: CASSSRGYSNQPQHF

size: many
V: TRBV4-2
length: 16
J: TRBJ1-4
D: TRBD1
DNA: TGTGCCAGCAGCCATGAACAGGGGGCGAGAAGTGAAAAACTGTTTTTT
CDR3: CASSHEQGARSEKLFF

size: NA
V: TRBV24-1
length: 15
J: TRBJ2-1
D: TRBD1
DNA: TGTGCCACCAGTGACCCCGGACAGGGTTCCAATGAGCAGTTCTTC
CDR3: CATSDPGQGSNEQFF

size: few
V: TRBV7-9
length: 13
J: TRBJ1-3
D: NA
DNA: TGTGCCAGCAGCTCGACCCGTGGAAACACCATATATTTT
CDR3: CASSSTRGNTIYF

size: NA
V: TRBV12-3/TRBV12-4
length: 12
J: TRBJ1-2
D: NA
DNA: TGTGCCAGCAGTTCGGACGGATATGGCTACACCTTC
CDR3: CASSSDGYGYTF

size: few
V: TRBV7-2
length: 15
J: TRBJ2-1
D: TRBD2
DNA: TGTGCCAGCAGAAGCGGGGGGGCGCGATACAATGAGCAGTTCTTC
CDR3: CASRSGGARYNEQFF

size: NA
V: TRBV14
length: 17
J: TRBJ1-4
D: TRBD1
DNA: TGTGCCAGCAGCCAACGACGAACCGGGACAGGGAATGAAAAACTGTTTTTT
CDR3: CASSQRRTGTGNEKLFF

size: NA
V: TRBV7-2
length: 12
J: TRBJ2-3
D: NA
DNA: TGTGCCAGCAGCGGTAGGAGAGATACGCAGTATTTT
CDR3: CASSGRRDTQYF

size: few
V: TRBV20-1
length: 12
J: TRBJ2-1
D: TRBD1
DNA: TGCAGTGCTAACTTACAGGGGACTGAGCAGTTCTTC
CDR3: CSANLQGTEQFF

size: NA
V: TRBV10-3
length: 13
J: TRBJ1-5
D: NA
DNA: TGTGCCATCAGTGAGTCCCTAGGTCAGCCCCAGCATTTT
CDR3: CAISESLGQPQHF

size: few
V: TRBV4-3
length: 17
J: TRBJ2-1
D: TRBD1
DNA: TGCGCCAGCAGCCAAACTAGACAGGGAAGGGGGTTTAATGAGCAGTTCTTC
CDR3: CASSQTRQGRGFNEQFF

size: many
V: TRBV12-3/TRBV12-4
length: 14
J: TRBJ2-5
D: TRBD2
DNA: TGTGCCAGCAGTTTAGACGGGGGGAAAGAGACCCAGTACTTC
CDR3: CASSLDGGKETQYF